This TCR beta chain is drawn from a study of shared T cell receptors in the human thymus. The CDR3 is 15 residues long. Germline trimming cut 4 bases from V and 4 bases from J; bases unmatched to any gene: 7. Germline V gene data show CDR1 as SGHTS and CDR2 as YDEGEE. TCRdb keeps only in-frame clones here, not all; method: immunoSEQ multiplex PCR. This table has approximately 760,000 clones, 80% to 90% appearing once. The data also belong to a second study, concerning human thymus T cells.

The gene calls are TRBV5-8 and TRBJ1-5, with TRBD1 identical over 8 bases. This TCR derives from a girl less than two years old with a congenital heart defect. The sample was thymocytes. The chain's CDR3 is CASSPDRECNQPQHF. The CDR3 DNA reads as TGTGCCAGCAGCCCGGACAGGGAATGTAATCAGCCCCAGCATTTT.